The 22 T cell receptor beta chains presented below share a single source sample, sequenced in a study of blood T cell repertoires in COVID-19. Some clones are missing from TCRdb's copy, which holds only in-frame ones; the method was immunoSEQ multiplex PCR. The sample has 250,000 or so clones; roughly 80% are singletons. The sample was peripheral blood. These receptors all stem from a woman in her sixties or seventies with active or convalescent COVID-19.

The chain employs TRBV9 and TRBJ2-5, with TRBD1 matching 10 bases. The germline V gene encodes CDR1 SGDLS and CDR2 YYNGEE. Trimming cost V 0 bases and J 5 bases; bases outside gene matches: 7. This CDR3 region has 16 residues. CDR3: CASSVGAGQGWETQYF. In nucleotides, the CDR3 is TGTGCCAGCAGCGTAGGTGCGGGACAGGGGTGGGAGACCCAGTACTTC.

This clone is a singleton in its sample. The rearrangement joins TRBV6-5 to TRBJ1-5; D uncertain. There are 14 residues in the CDR3. Trimming cost V 7 bases and J 3 bases, with 13 bases left between them. Germline V gene data show CDR1 as MNHEY and CDR2 as SVGAGI. For the CDR3, the DNA is TGTGCCAGCACCAGTGTGAATGCCAATCAGCCCCAGCATTTT. Its translation is CASTSVNANQPQHF.

V is TRBV5-1 and J is TRBJ1-6; possibly TRBD1 for D (6 bases). V lost 4 bases and J lost 9, with 17 bases in between. CDR1 and CDR2 from the germline V gene are SGHRS and YFSETQ. The CDR3 extends over 15 amino acids. CDR3 sequence reads: CASSLKGGVGSPLHF. The CDR3 DNA reads TGCGCCAGCAGCCTCAAAGGGGGAGTGGGTTCACCCCTCCACTTT.

This CDR3 reads CASSATENYGYTF. In DNA form, the CDR3 reads TGCGCCAGCAGCGCGACAGAAAACTATGGCTACACCTTC. The genes are TRBV5-1 and TRBJ1-2, with D possibly TRBD1 on 5 matching bases. Per germline, CDR1 SGHRS and CDR2 YFSETQ. V lost 4 bases to trimming and J lost 2 bases, with 9 bases between them. The CDR3 is 13 amino acids.

For the CDR3, the DNA is TGTGCCACCAGTGAACCTGGTAGGGGGCGAGCCTACGAGCAGTACGTC. Translated: CATSEPGRGRAYEQYV. The chain is built from TRBV24-1 and TRBJ2-7; 7 nucleotides agree with TRBD1. CDR1 and CDR2 (germline): KGHDR, SFDVKD. This CDR3 region has 16 residues. With V trimmed by 4 bases and J by 2 bases, 10 bases remained unmatched.

This sequence joins TRBV5-1 and TRBJ2-2, with TRBD2 matching over 11 bases. The length of the CDR3 is 16 residues. Germline CDR1 and CDR2: SGHRS and YFSETQ. Trimming took 4 bases from V and 2 from J; bases not matched to a gene: 4. CDR3 coding DNA: TGCGCCAGCAGCCGTACTAGCGGGAGTAACACCGGGGAGCTGTTTTTT. Protein sequence: CASSRTSGSNTGELFF.

The chain has TRBV5-4 and TRBJ2-7, with D perhaps TRBD2 (7 bases). V lost 1 base and J 7 bases, leaving 15 bases between the germline ends. Germline V gene lookup returns CDR1 SGHNT and CDR2 YYREEE (reference sequence). The CDR3 length is 14 residues. The DNA of the CDR3 is TGTGCCAGCAGCTTGAATCGGGGGGCGGGAGAGCAGTACGTC. It translates to CASSLNRGAGEQYV.

The J gene is TRBJ1-1, the V gene TRBV2; no reliable D call. This CDR3 region has 15 residues. Germline V gene data show CDR1 as SNHLY and CDR2 as FYNNEI. Deletions cut 4 bases from V and 5 bases from J, with 17 bases between. CDR3 protein: CASSASSSVKTEAFF. CDR3 DNA: TGTGCCAGCAGTGCAAGCAGCAGCGTAAAGACTGAAGCTTTCTTT.

This rearrangement joins TRBV11-1 to TRBJ2-5; a possible D gene is TRBD2 (6 bases). In germline, CDR1 is SGHAT, CDR2 FQDESV (reference sequence). The CDR3 is 15 residues long. Trimming took off 6 bases at V and 0 bases at J, with 14 bases between the two ends. The DNA of the CDR3 is TGTGCCAGCAGAGCGGGCTTGGGGTACCAAGAGACCCAGTACTTC. Protein: CASRAGLGYQETQYF.

The chain joins TRBV11-2 to TRBJ1-5; tentatively, D is TRBD1 (6 bases). This CDR3 is built from 12 residues. Per the germline V gene, CDR1 is SGHAT and CDR2 is FQNNGV. Deletions cut 2 bases from V and 7 bases from J, with 6 bases between. The CDR3 sequence is CASSLRGQPQHF. CDR3 bases: TGTGCCAGCAGCTTAAGGGGGCAGCCCCAGCATTTT. The entire variable domain, with the rest obtained from reference TRBV11-2 and TRBJ1-5, is as follows: EAGVAQSPRYKIIEKRQSVAFWCNPISGHATLYWYQQILGQGPKLLIQFQNNGVVDDSQLPKDRFSAERLKGVDSTLKIQPAKLEDSAVYLCASSLRGQPQHFGDGTRLSIL.

The chain links TRBV30 to TRBJ1-5; tentative D call: TRBD1 (6 bases). The CDR3 sequence is 14 residues long. From germline, CDR1 is GTSNPN and CDR2 SVGIG (reference sequence). Trimming stripped 3 bases from V and 3 bases from J, with 12 bases between. In DNA, the CDR3 is TGTGCCTGGAGAGGTCCAGGGGACAATCAGCCCCAGCATTTT. Translating gives CAWRGPGDNQPQHF.

The V gene is TRBV5-4, the J gene TRBJ2-5, with TRBD2 matching over 9 bases. The CDR3 has 15 amino acids. Germline V CDR1 and CDR2: SGHNT, YYREEE (reference sequence). V shed 6 bases, J shed 5 bases, and the junction held 11 bases outside the gene matches. Here the CDR3 reads CASNKGGTSKETQYF. The CDR3, as DNA: TGTGCCAGCAACAAGGGGGGGACTAGCAAGGAGACCCAGTACTTC.

CDR3 in DNA: TGTGCCAGCAGTCGACTAGCGGGGGGAATGACAGATACGCAGTATTTT. It is translated as CASSRLAGGMTDTQYF. The chain employs TRBV6-4 and TRBJ2-3; the match to TRBD2 covers 13 bases. The CDR3 runs to 16 residues. Losses at the gene ends were 5 bases for V and 3 bases for J; bases not matched to a gene: 5. Germline CDR1 is MRHNA and CDR2 is SNTAGT.

This chain links TRBV11-3 with TRBJ2-1, with a tentative D call TRBD1 (5 bases). The length of the CDR3 is 14 residues. Germline V gene lookup returns CDR1 SGHNT and CDR2 YENEEA. V was cut by 4 bases and J by 7 bases, with 14 bases left in between. The CDR3 is CASSWGRGRNEQFF. For the CDR3, the DNA is TGTGCCAGCAGCTGGGGAAGGGGTAGGAATGAGCAGTTCTTC.

The DNA for the CDR3 is TGTGCCAGCAGCTTTTACTCCCTAACACAGACCGGGGAGCTGTTTTTT. This encodes CASSFYSLTQTGELFF. The rearrangement uses TRBV7-6 and TRBJ2-2; D not resolved. Trimming removed 3 bases at V and 5 bases at J, with 16 bases between. This CDR3 spans 16 amino acids. Germline CDR1 and CDR2: SGHVS and FNYEAQ.

The rearrangement uses TRBV11-3 and TRBJ2-3, with 10 bases matching TRBD2. This CDR3 comprises 17 residues. The ends lost 1 base at V and 2 bases at J; junction bases unmatched: 6. Germline CDR1 reads SGHNT; CDR2 reads YENEEA. The CDR3: CASSLVRTSGVTDTQYF. CDR3 DNA: TGTGCCAGCAGCTTAGTGAGGACTAGCGGAGTCACAGATACGCAGTATTTT. Full variable domain (remainder filled in from reference TRBV11-3 and TRBJ2-3): EAGVVQSPRYKIIEKKQPVAFWCNPISGHNTLYWYLQNLGQGPELLIRYENEEAVDDSQLPKDRFSAERLKGVDSTLKIQPAELGDSAVYLCASSLVRTSGVTDTQYFGPGTRLTVL.

This clone was observed once. The chain recombines TRBV7-2 with TRBJ2-1; 9 positions match TRBD2. The CDR3 sequence is 17 residues long. Looked up from germline, CDR1 is SGHTA and CDR2 is FQGNSA. The ends lost 1 base at V and 5 bases at J; junction bases unmatched: 9. The CDR3: CASSLDLTSGPNNEQFF. In DNA, the CDR3 is TGTGCCAGCAGCTTAGACCTTACTAGCGGGCCTAACAATGAGCAGTTCTTC.

The V and J genes are TRBV15 and TRBJ2-7, with 11 bases aligning to TRBD1. CDR3 length: 15 residues. Germline-derived CDR1 and CDR2 are LNHNV and YYDKDF (reference sequence). The trim removed 1 base at V and 6 bases at J, leaving 5 bases unmatched. CDR3 sequence reads: CATSRAGTGGREQYF. In DNA form, the CDR3 reads TGTGCCACCAGCAGAGCCGGGACAGGGGGACGCGAGCAGTACTTC. Full variable domain (rest looked up from reference TRBV15 and TRBJ2-7): DAMVIQNPRYQVTQFGKPVTLSCSQTLNHNVMYWYQQKSSQAPKLLFHYYDKDFNNEADTPDNFQSRRPNTSFCFLDIRSPGLGDTAMYLCATSRAGTGGREQYFGPGTRLTVT.

The V gene is TRBV7-8, the J gene TRBJ2-3; D is ambiguous. CDR1 and CDR2 from the germline V gene are SGHVS and FQNEAQ. Trimming pared 0 bases from V and 1 base from J, leaving 5 bases between. The CDR3 is 14 amino acids. The CDR3 region is CASSLAQGTDTQYF. CDR3 DNA: TGTGCCAGCAGCTTAGCCCAGGGCACAGATACGCAGTATTTT.

This rearrangement joins TRBV7-9 to TRBJ2-5; 7 bases are a match to TRBD1. Germline CDR1 is SEHNR and CDR2 is FQNEAQ (reference sequence). The trim removed 5 bases at V and 4 bases at J, leaving 10 bases unmatched. This CDR3 has 15 amino acids. This CDR3 reads CASSSGQDGIETQYF. Here the CDR3 DNA reads TGTGCCAGCAGCAGTGGACAGGACGGCATAGAGACCCAGTACTTC.

The genes are TRBV5-4 and TRBJ2-1; 12 bases map to TRBD2. CDR1 and CDR2 from the germline V gene are SGHNT and YYREEE (reference sequence). V was clipped by 4 bases and J by 7 bases; unmatched bases: 6. The CDR3 has 15 amino acids. The CDR3 DNA reads TGTGCCAGCAGCCCTTGGACTAGCGGGATAAATGAGCAGTTCTTC. Protein sequence: CASSPWTSGINEQFF.

The V gene is TRBV19, the J gene TRBJ1-2; 9 bases are shared with TRBD1. Trimming removed 1 base from V and 3 bases from J; junction bases left unmatched: 3. Looked up from germline, CDR1 is LNHDA and CDR2 is SQIVND (reference sequence). CDR3 size: 15 residues. The CDR3 here is CASSIGTGADYGYTF. Here the CDR3 DNA reads TGTGCCAGTAGTATAGGGACAGGGGCGGACTATGGCTACACCTTC.